Below are 12 T cell receptor beta chains sequenced from a single sample in a study of cytomegalovirus exposure and HLA in healthy donors. The PCR contained 60 Vbeta and 13 Jbeta primers. Repertoires were generated with immunoSEQ multiplex PCR, while TCRdb's copy carries only in-frame clones and drops some. The repertoire holds approximately 160,000 clones, 65% to 70% seen once, with approximately 4.5% in the top ten. The sample taken for sequencing was PBMCs. The receptors originated from a woman aged 18 to 35 in good health and CMV-seropositive.

This clone was found a few times. The chain uses TRBV6-1 and TRBJ2-2, with 7 bases lining up with TRBD2. CDR1 and CDR2 (germline): MNHNS, SASEGT. The CDR3 is made up of 14 amino acids. The junction had 14 bases not matched to a gene; V was cut back by 10 bases and J by 9 bases. CDR3 sequence (DNA): TGTGCCATCAACCGGGACTACGAGGGGAGGGAGCTGTTTTTT. Its translation: CAINRDYEGRELFF.

This chain joins TRBV2 and TRBJ1-2, with D perhaps TRBD1 (6 bases). CDR3 length: 14 amino acids. The germline V and J ends were trimmed by 8 bases and 5 bases, with 18 bases remaining between them. Germline assignment: CDR1 SNHLY and CDR2 FYNNEI. Here the CDR3 reads CASGGDTVGYGYTF. In nucleotides, the CDR3 is TGTGCCAGCGGGGGGGACACGGTAGGGTATGGCTACACCTTC.

The chain links TRBV6-6 to TRBJ1-2; D is perhaps TRBD1 (5 bases). This CDR3 contains 15 residues. Germline-derived CDR1 and CDR2 are MNHNY and SVGAGI (reference sequence). V lost 5 bases to trimming and J lost 5 bases, with 18 bases between them. Here the CDR3 reads CASSRTLLTDYGYTF. DNA of the CDR3: TGTGCCAGCAGTCGAACCCTATTGACAGATTATGGCTACACCTTC.

The chain carries TRBV7-2 and TRBJ1-3; the D is unclear. Germline V lookup: CDR1 SGHTA, CDR2 FQGNSA. V lost 0 bases and J lost 4, with 7 bases in between. CDR3 length equals 14 residues. The CDR3 sequence is CASSLAGGGNTIYF. In DNA, the CDR3 is TGTGCCAGCAGCTTAGCAGGAGGAGGAAACACCATATATTTT.

The V gene is TRBV5-6, the J gene TRBJ2-3; D remains unclear. Trimming shortened V by 1 base and J by 2 bases, and 5 bases separated the two germline ends. The CDR3 is 13 amino acids. CDR1 is SGHDT, CDR2 YYEEEE, per germline. The CDR3 DNA reads TGTGCCAGCAGCTTGTCCTTCACAGATACGCAGTATTTT. It yields the protein CASSLSFTDTQYF.

This sequence joins TRBV7-9 and TRBJ2-6, with a possible D match to TRBD2 (5 bases). This CDR3 contains 17 residues. Germline lookup yields CDR1 SEHNR and CDR2 FQNEAQ (reference sequence). With 8 bases removed from V and 5 bases from J, the gap between germline ends came to 22 bases. The CDR3 sequence: CASPTGSRGGWANVLTF. CDR3 nucleotide sequence: TGTGCCAGCCCTACCGGCTCTCGGGGTGGTTGGGCCAACGTCCTGACTTTC.

The chain couples TRBV11-3 to TRBJ2-1, with a possible D match to TRBD1 (6 bases). From germline, CDR1 is SGHNT and CDR2 YENEEA. This CDR3 is built from 16 residues. V lost 8 bases and J 5 bases, leaving 22 bases between the germline ends. The CDR3 coding sequence is TGTGCCAGCTCCCTGGGGGCCGGGACCTACAACAATGAGCAGTTCTTC. This codes for CASSLGAGTYNNEQFF.

This chain links TRBV7-8 with TRBJ2-3; tentative D call: TRBD1 (5 bases). V was clipped by 5 bases and J by 2 bases, with 29 bases between them. The CDR3 loop spans 20 amino acids. The germline gives CDR1 SGHVS, CDR2 FQNEAQ. The CDR3 region is CASSTWGRIREGVFTDTQYF. The DNA of the CDR3 is TGTGCCAGCAGCACATGGGGTAGAATCAGGGAAGGGGTTTTCACAGATACGCAGTATTTT.

The chain joins TRBV5-6 to TRBJ2-7; D perhaps matches TRBD2 (6 bases). CDR3 length equals 13 residues. The V gene lost 2 bases and the J gene lost 4 bases, with 10 bases spanning the gap. Germline assignment: CDR1 SGHDT and CDR2 YYEEEE. The CDR3 loop is CASSLAGTYEQYF. The CDR3 region has the DNA TGTGCCAGCAGCTTAGCAGGGACTTACGAGCAGTACTTC.

V is TRBV4-2 and J is TRBJ1-5, with 8 positions matching TRBD1. This CDR3 is 15 amino acids long. Germline CDR1 LGHNA, CDR2 YNFKEQ. With 3 bases clipped from V and 4 bases from J, the junction kept 5 bases outside the gene matches. CDR3 residues: CASSQGDRLNQPQHF. The CDR3 DNA reads TGTGCCAGCAGCCAGGGGGACAGGCTGAATCAGCCCCAGCATTTT.

V usage is TRBV5-1 and J usage is TRBJ2-3, with D possibly TRBD1 on 6 matching bases. CDR1 SGHRS and CDR2 YFSETQ come from the germline V gene. This CDR3 has 16 amino acids. V was trimmed by 4 bases and J by 2 bases, leaving 17 bases between them. The CDR3 bases are TGCGCCAGCAGCGAGGGGGTGGGGGCCCTCACAGATACGCAGTATTTT. Translation: CASSEGVGALTDTQYF.

A few counts support this clone. The gene calls are TRBV9 and TRBJ1-3; TRBD1 is a possible D gene (6 bases). V was trimmed by 4 bases and J by 13 bases, leaving 12 bases between them. The CDR3 contains 11 residues. Germline CDR1 is SGDLS and CDR2 is YYNGEE. CDR3 nucleotides: TGTGCCAGCAGCCTAGGACAGAAAATATATTTT. This translates into CASSLGQKIYF.